One T cell receptor beta chain is described in this entry. Its antigen is not identified. The data were taken from a study of cytomegalovirus exposure and HLA in healthy donors. V was pared by 0 bases and J by 6 bases, with 17 bases between. This CDR3 spans 17 amino acids. Per germline, CDR1 LNHNV and CDR2 YYDKDF (reference sequence). General observations from the study: According to an earlier analysis, most TCR beta V segments yielded productive rearrangements about 90% or about 30% of the time. Later analysis associated a missense DCLRE1C variant with TCR beta V- and J-gene trimming. Among TCR beta chains of equal frequency, HLA-associated ones were more clonally expanded in a later analysis.

Researchers ran the PCR with 60 Vbeta and 13 Jbeta primers. TCRdb keeps only in-frame clones here, not all; method: immunoSEQ multiplex PCR. In the table there are 200,000 or so clones, about 80% of which are singletons. The chain links TRBV15 to TRBJ1-4, with a tentative D call TRBD1 (6 bases). This receptor was identified in a man between 18 and 29 years old in good health and CMV-seronegative. Material for sequencing was PBMCs. CDR3 in DNA: TGTGCCACCAGCAGAGATCTTTTGGGGGGGGCATATGAAAAACTGTTTTTT. Its translation is CATSRDLLGGAYEKLFF.